This T cell receptor (beta chain) was sequenced in a study of a mutant IDH1 vaccine in newly diagnosed glioma. Study overall: Patients had eight vaccinations, in weeks 1, 3, 5, 7, 11, 15, 19 and 23.

This clone was detected only a few times. The antigen remains undetermined. The germline gives CDR1 MRHNA, CDR2 SNTAGT. Trimming removed 0 bases from V and 4 bases from J, with 6 bases in between. This CDR3 is built from 14 residues. The time point denotes: week 11, during vaccination. The investigators gave 300 ug of mutant IDH1 20-mer peptide in each vaccine dose, together with topical imiquimod. TCRdb keeps only in-frame clones here, not all; method: immunoSEQ multiplex PCR. This sample has under 65,000 clones; about four fifths occur once, and the top ten carry about 6%. The input for sequencing was PBMCs, taken from a glioma patient whose treatment included an IDH1 peptide vaccine. The chain recombines TRBV6-4 with TRBJ2-2, with no clear D. The receptor was derived from a man aged 45-60 years with glioma. This CDR3 is CASSDSKTTGELFF. The DNA of the CDR3 is TGTGCCAGCAGTGACTCTAAGACCACCGGGGAGCTGTTTTTT.